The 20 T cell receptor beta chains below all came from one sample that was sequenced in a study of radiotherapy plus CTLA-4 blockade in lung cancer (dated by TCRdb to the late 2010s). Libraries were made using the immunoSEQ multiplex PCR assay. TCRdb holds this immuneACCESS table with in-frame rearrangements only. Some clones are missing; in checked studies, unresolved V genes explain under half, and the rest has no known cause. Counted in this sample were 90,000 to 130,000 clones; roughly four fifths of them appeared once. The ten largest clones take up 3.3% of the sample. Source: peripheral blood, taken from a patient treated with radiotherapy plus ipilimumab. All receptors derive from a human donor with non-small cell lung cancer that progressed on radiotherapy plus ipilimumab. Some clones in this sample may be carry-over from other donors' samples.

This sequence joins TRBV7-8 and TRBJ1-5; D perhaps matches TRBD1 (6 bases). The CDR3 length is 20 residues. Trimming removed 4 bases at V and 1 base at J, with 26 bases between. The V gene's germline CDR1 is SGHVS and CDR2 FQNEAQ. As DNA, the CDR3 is TGTGCCAGCAGCTCCCACCGTATGGGGGGGGGCGCGGGAAGCAATCAGCCCCAGCATTTT. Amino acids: CASSSHRMGGGAGSNQPQHF.

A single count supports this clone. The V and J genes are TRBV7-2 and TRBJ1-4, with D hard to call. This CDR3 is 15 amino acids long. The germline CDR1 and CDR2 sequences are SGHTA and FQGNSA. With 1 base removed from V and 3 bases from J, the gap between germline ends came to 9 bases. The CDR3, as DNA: TGTGCCAGCAGCTTAGTGCGGTGGGCTAATGAAAAACTGTTTTTT. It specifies CASSLVRWANEKLFF.

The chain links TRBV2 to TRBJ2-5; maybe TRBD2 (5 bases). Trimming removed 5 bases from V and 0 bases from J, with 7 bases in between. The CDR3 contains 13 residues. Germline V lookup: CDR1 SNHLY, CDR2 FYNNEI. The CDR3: CASSRGNQETQYF. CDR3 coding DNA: TGTGCCAGCAGTCGGGGAAACCAAGAGACCCAGTACTTC.

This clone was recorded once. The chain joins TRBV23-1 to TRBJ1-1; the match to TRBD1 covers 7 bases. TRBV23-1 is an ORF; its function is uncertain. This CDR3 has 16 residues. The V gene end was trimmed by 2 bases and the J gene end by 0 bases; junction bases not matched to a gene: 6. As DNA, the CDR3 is TGCGCCAGCAGTCAACTGACAGGGACTTTGAACACTGAAGCTTTCTTT. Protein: CASSQLTGTLNTEAFF.

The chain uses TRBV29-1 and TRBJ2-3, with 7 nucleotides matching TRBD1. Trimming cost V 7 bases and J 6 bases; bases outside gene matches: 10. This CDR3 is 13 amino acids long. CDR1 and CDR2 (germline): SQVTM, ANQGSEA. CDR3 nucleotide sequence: TGCAGCGCCTCCGGGCAGGGACAGGATACGCAGTATTTT. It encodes CSASGQGQDTQYF.

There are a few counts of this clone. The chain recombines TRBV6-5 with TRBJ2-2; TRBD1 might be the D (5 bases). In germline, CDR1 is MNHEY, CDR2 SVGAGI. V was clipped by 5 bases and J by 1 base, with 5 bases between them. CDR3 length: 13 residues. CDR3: CASSDRNTGELFF. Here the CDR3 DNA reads TGTGCCAGCAGTGACAGGAACACCGGGGAGCTGTTTTTT.

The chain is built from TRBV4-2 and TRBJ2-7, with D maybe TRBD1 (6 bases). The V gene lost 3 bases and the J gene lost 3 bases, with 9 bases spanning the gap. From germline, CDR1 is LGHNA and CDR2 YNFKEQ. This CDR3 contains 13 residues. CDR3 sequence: CASSQETGYEQYF. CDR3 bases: TGTGCCAGCAGCCAGGAGACAGGCTACGAGCAGTACTTC.

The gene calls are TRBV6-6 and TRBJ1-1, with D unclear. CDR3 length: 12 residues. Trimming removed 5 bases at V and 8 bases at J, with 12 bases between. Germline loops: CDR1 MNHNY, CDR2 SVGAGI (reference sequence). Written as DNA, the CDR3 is TGTGCCAGCAGTACCGTCCGATCCGAAGCTTTCTTT. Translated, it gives CASSTVRSEAFF.

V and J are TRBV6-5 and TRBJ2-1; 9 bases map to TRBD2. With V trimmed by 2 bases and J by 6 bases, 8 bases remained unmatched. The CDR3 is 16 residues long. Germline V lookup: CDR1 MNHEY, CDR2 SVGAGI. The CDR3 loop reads CASSYPLERGVNEQFF. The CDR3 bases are TGTGCCAGCAGTTACCCCCTTGAGCGGGGGGTCAATGAGCAGTTCTTC.

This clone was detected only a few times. The CDR3 region has the DNA TGCAGCGTTGGGGGACAGGGAAGCACTGAAGCTTTCTTT. Translated, it gives CSVGGQGSTEAFF. V gene TRBV29-1 combines with J gene TRBJ1-1, with TRBD1 matching over 9 bases. The length of the CDR3 is 13 residues. V was pared by 4 bases and J by 4 bases, with 4 bases of the junction left unmatched. CDR1 and CDR2 (germline): SQVTM, ANQGSEA.

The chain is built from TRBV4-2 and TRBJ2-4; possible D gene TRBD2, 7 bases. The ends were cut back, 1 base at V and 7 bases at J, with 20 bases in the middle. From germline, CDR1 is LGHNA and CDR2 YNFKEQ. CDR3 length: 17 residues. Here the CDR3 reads CASSQAQPGEAGNIQYF. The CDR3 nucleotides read TGTGCCAGCAGCCAAGCCCAGCCAGGGGAAGCGGGGAACATTCAGTACTTC.

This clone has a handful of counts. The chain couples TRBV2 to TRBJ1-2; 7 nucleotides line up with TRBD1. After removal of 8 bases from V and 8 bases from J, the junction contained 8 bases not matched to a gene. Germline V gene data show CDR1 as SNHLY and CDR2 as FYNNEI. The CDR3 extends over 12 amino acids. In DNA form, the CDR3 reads TGTGCCAGCCATACGACAGGGAGGGGCTACACCTTC. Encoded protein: CASHTTGRGYTF.

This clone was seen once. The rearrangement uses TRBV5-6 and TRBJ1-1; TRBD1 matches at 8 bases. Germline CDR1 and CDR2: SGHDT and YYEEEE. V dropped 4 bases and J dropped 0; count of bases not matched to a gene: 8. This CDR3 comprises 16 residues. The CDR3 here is CASSEGQGGLNTEAFF. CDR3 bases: TGTGCCAGCAGCGAAGGACAGGGAGGTTTGAACACTGAAGCTTTCTTT.

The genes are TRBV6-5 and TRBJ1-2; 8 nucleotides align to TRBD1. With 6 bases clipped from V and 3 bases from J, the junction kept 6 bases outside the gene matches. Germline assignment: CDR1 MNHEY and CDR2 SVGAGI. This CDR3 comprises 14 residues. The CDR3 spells CASRLQGGDYGYTF. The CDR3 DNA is TGTGCCAGCAGGCTACAGGGGGGTGACTATGGCTACACCTTC.

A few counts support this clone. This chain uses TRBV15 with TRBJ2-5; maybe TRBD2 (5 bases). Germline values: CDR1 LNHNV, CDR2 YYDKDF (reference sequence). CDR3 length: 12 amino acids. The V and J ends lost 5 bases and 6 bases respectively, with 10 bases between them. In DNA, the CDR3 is TGTGCCACCAGCCTACGGGGAAAGACCCAGTACTTC. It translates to CATSLRGKTQYF.

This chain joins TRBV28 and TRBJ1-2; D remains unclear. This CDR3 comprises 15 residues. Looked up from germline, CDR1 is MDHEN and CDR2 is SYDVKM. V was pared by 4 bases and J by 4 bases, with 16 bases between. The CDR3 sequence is CASSSSPPSIYGYTF. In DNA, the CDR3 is TGTGCCAGCAGTTCATCCCCCCCCTCCATCTATGGCTACACCTTC.

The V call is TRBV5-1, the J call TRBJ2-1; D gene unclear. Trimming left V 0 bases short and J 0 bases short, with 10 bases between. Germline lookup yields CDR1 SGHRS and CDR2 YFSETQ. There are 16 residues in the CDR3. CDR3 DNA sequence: TGCGCCAGCAGCTTGGAGGTGTCCCGCTCCTACAATGAGCAGTTCTTC. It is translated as CASSLEVSRSYNEQFF.

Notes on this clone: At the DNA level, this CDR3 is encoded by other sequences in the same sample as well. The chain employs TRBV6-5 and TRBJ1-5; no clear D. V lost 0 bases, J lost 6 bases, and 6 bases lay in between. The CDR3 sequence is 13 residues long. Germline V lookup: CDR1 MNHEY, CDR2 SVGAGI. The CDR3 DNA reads TGTGCCAGCAGTTACTCGCGCGGTCAGCCCCAGCATTTT. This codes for CASSYSRGQPQHF.

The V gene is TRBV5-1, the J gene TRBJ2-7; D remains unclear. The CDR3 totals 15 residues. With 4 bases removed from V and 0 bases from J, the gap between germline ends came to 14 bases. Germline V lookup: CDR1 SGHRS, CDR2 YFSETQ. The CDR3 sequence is CASSGDDGYSYEQYF. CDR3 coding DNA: TGCGCCAGCAGCGGTGATGACGGTTACTCCTACGAGCAGTACTTC. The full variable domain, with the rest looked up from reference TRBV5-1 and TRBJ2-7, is KAGVTQTPRYLIKTRGQQVTLSCSPISGHRSVSWYQQTPGQGLQFLFEYFSETQRNKGNFPGRFSGRQFSNSRSEMNVSTLELGDSALYLCASSGDDGYSYEQYFGPGTRLTVT.

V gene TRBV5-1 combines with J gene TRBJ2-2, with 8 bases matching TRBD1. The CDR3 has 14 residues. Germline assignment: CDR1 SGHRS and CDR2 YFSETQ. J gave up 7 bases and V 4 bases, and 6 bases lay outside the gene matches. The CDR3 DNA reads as TGCGCCAGCAGCCCTGAGACAGGGGACGGGGAGCTGTTTTTT. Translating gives CASSPETGDGELFF.